This T cell receptor beta chain was captured in a study of blood T cell repertoires in COVID-19. Study details: Sites in the United States, Italy and Spain provided acute and convalescent COVID-19 samples.

In this sample, this clone turned up a few times. Per the authors' pipeline: Researchers report that nucleated cell counts were estimated from reference gene primer amplification. Using immunoSEQ multiplex PCR, the repertoire was profiled, and TCRdb retains in-frame clones only, with some absent. That table furnishes V, J and clone size, whereas the DNA furnished D and trimming. This table holds 150,000 to 200,000 clones, about 74% found once. The sequenced sample was peripheral blood. This TCR was sampled from a woman of 80 years or more with acute or convalescent COVID-19.

The CDR3 nucleotides are TGTGCCAGCATGGGCGACAGGGTAGGCTACGAGCAGTACTTC. Its translation is CASMGDRVGYEQYF. The chain joins TRBV2 to TRBJ2-7; 7 bases map to TRBD1. The CDR3 runs to 14 residues. Trimming removed 7 bases from V and 3 bases from J; junction bases left unmatched: 9. CDR1 and CDR2 (germline): SNHLY, FYNNEI.